The 24 T cell receptor beta chains below were found in one sample sequenced in a study of cytomegalovirus exposure and HLA in healthy donors. 60 Vbeta and 13 Jbeta primers were used in PCR. The assay was immunoSEQ multiplex PCR, and TCRdb's table has in-frame clones only and misses some. The repertoire holds under 150,000 clones, with around three quarters as singletons. Sequencing input: PBMCs. These receptors were obtained from a man in his late teens or twenties in good health and CMV-seronegative.

The chain uses TRBV7-2 and TRBJ2-5; D gene uncertain. Trimming stripped 6 bases from V and 7 bases from J, with 12 bases between. The CDR3 sequence is 12 residues long. Per the germline V gene, CDR1 is SGHTA and CDR2 is FQGNSA. CDR3 in DNA: TGTGCCAGCAGAAATGACCCAGGGACCCAGTACTTC. Protein: CASRNDPGTQYF.

This clone was counted a single time. The chain combines TRBV10-3 with TRBJ1-6; the D is unclear. Germline values: CDR1 ENHRY, CDR2 SYGVKD. The length of the CDR3 is 14 residues. Trimming stripped 2 bases from V and 9 bases from J, with 11 bases between. The CDR3 is CAISETTSGSPLHF. CDR3 nucleotides: TGTGCCATCAGTGAGACGACAAGCGGTTCACCCCTCCACTTT.

V usage is TRBV11-2 and J usage is TRBJ2-5; 10 bases align to TRBD2. This CDR3 region has 14 residues. V shed 5 bases, J shed 4 bases, and the junction held 4 bases outside the gene matches. Germline V gives CDR1 SGHAT, CDR2 FQNNGV. CDR3 nucleotide sequence: TGTGCCAGCAGCCCGCGACTAGCGGGAGAGACCCAGTACTTC. As protein: CASSPRLAGETQYF.

CDR3 sequence reads: CAWSGAWGSVAEAFF. CDR3 sequence (DNA): TGTGCCTGGAGTGGGGCCTGGGGCTCGGTCGCTGAAGCTTTCTTT. This chain uses TRBV30 with TRBJ1-1; the D gene is possibly TRBD1 (5 bases). The CDR3 has 15 amino acids. Between the trimmed V and J ends, which lost 1 base and 6 bases, there was a span of 18 bases. The germline V gene has CDR1 GTSNPN and CDR2 SVGIG (reference sequence). Supplemented by reference TRBV30 and TRBJ1-1, the full variable domain reads SQTIHQWPATLVQPVGSPLSLECTVEGTSNPNLYWYRQAAGRGLQLLFYSVGIGQISSEVPQNLSASRPQDRQFILSSKKLLLSDSGFYLCAWSGAWGSVAEAFFGQGTRLTVV.

The chain couples TRBV5-4 to TRBJ2-7; D is uncertain. The CDR3 runs 16 residues. Trimming cost V 0 bases and J 2 bases, with 15 bases left between them. In germline, CDR1 is SGHNT, CDR2 YYREEE (reference sequence). CDR3 DNA sequence: TGTGCCAGCAGCTTGGCCTCGGCAGGCAACCCCTACGAGCAGTACTTC. Translation: CASSLASAGNPYEQYF.

Only a few counts were recorded for this clone. The chain joins TRBV5-6 to TRBJ2-5; D is unclear. The CDR3 is 13 amino acids. CDR1 is SGHDT, CDR2 YYEEEE, per germline. Deletions cut 3 bases from V and 2 bases from J, with 8 bases between. DNA of the CDR3: TGTGCCAGCAGCTGGCACAATCAAGAGACCCAGTACTTC. It codes for CASSWHNQETQYF.

The rearrangement uses TRBV4-1 and TRBJ1-1, with D unresolved. V dropped 8 bases and J dropped 1 base, with 14 bases sitting between them. Germline V CDR1 and CDR2: MGHRA, YSYEKL. CDR3 length equals 14 residues. CDR3 in DNA: TGCGCCAGCTCCGAAAGCCGGGGGAACACTGAAGCTTTCTTT. Amino acid sequence: CASSESRGNTEAFF.

In regard to this clone: The junction does not match germline at one end; this may be a read error. The sample holds other DNA sequences that translate to the same CDR3. In nucleotides, the CDR3 is TGCGCCAGCAGCTTAGATTTAATAGCGGGAGCCGGCGGGGAGCTGTTTTTT. Its protein product is CASSLDLIAGAGGELFF. The chain employs TRBV5-4 and TRBJ2-2; 9 bases map to TRBD2. Germline loops: CDR1 SGHNT, CDR2 YYREEE (reference sequence). There are 17 residues in the CDR3. Variable domain in full (rest from reference TRBV5-4 and TRBJ2-2): ETGVTQSPTHLIKTRGQQVTLRCSSQSGHNTVSWYQQALGQGPQFIFQYYREEENGRGNFPPRFSGLQFPNYSSELNVNALELDDSALYLCASSLDLIAGAGGELFFGEGSRLTVL.

The chain employs TRBV12-5 and TRBJ2-1; TRBD2 matches at 10 bases. CDR1 and CDR2 (germline): LGHNT, FRNRAP. V lost 1 base, J lost 8 bases, and 5 bases stayed unmatched. CDR3 length: 15 residues. CDR3 sequence: CASGLGLAGADEQFF. The CDR3 DNA follows: TGTGCTAGTGGTTTGGGGCTAGCGGGAGCAGATGAGCAGTTCTTC.

The sample holds a few counts of this clone. Here the CDR3 reads CASSQELAGGTTDTQYF. CDR3 nucleotides: TGTGCCAGCAGCCAAGAACTAGCGGGGGGAACCACAGATACGCAGTATTTT. The chain combines TRBV4-2 with TRBJ2-3; TRBD2 agrees at 12 bases. The V segment lost 0 bases and the J segment 2 bases; nucleotides outside the gene matches: 3. This CDR3 has 17 amino acids. CDR1 is LGHNA, CDR2 YNFKEQ, per germline.

The chain combines TRBV5-1 with TRBJ2-3, with TRBD2 matching 7 bases. The CDR3 totals 16 residues. V was pared by 6 bases and J by 3 bases, with 13 bases of the junction left unmatched. Per germline, CDR1 SGHRS and CDR2 YFSETQ. Here the CDR3 DNA reads TGCGCCAGCAAGGAATGGGGCGGGAGCACAACAGATACGCAGTATTTT. Its translation is CASKEWGGSTTDTQYF.

This clone was counted at least ten times. The chain uses TRBV11-1 and TRBJ1-1; D uncertain. V shed 4 bases and J shed 7 bases, with 7 bases lying between them. The CDR3 totals 11 residues. CDR1 SGHAT and CDR2 FQDESV come from the germline V gene (reference sequence). CDR3 nucleotides: TGTGCCAGCAGCTGGAGTCGTGAAGCTTTCTTT. Its translation: CASSWSREAFF.

The rearrangement uses TRBV5-6 and TRBJ2-3, with D possibly being TRBD2 (6 bases). This CDR3 spans 16 amino acids. The germline V gene has CDR1 SGHDT and CDR2 YYEEEE. V was trimmed by 5 bases and J by 3 bases, leaving 19 bases between them. This CDR3 is CASSSGDEPRTDTQYF. As DNA, the CDR3 is TGTGCCAGCAGTTCGGGAGACGAGCCCAGGACAGATACGCAGTATTTT.

The J gene is TRBJ2-2, the V gene TRBV19, with 7 bases that match TRBD1. V gave up 1 base and J gave up 6 bases; unmatched junction bases: 8. Germline CDR1 reads LNHDA; CDR2 reads SQIVND (reference sequence). This CDR3 region has 16 residues. CDR3 sequence: CASSIGWTGHPGELFF. CDR3 DNA: TGTGCCAGTAGTATAGGGTGGACAGGCCATCCCGGGGAGCTGTTTTTT.

The V call is TRBV10-3, the J call TRBJ2-1; 14 bases align to TRBD2. V was pared by 3 bases and J by 0 bases, with 1 base of the junction left unmatched. Per germline, CDR1 ENHRY and CDR2 SYGVKD. The CDR3 contains 17 residues. The CDR3 is CAISDGTSGSSYNEQFF. The CDR3 DNA reads as TGTGCCATCAGTGATGGGACTAGCGGGAGCTCCTACAATGAGCAGTTCTTC.

As for this clone: At one end, the junction sequence differs from germline, possibly due to a read error. The rearrangement links TRBV7-3 to TRBJ2-2; D may be TRBD2 (5 bases). Per germline, CDR1 SGHTA and CDR2 FQGTGA. This CDR3 spans 14 amino acids. The CDR3 bases are TGTGCCAGCAGTAAGACCGTGGGCACCGGGGAGCTGCTTTTT. Translating gives CASSKTVGTGELLF.

The rearrangement joins TRBV2 to TRBJ2-5; D not certain. Germline V gene sequence: CDR1 SNHLY, CDR2 FYNNEI. This CDR3 region has 11 residues. Trimming removed 2 bases from V and 5 bases from J, with 3 bases in between. CDR3 loop: CASSELETQYF. In DNA form, the CDR3 reads TGTGCCAGCAGTGAACTGGAGACCCAGTACTTC.

This chain joins TRBV7-3 and TRBJ2-3; no reliable D call. The V gene's germline CDR1 is SGHTA and CDR2 FQGTGA. V lost 2 bases and J 0 bases, leaving 18 bases between the germline ends. This CDR3 is built from 18 residues. Written as DNA, the CDR3 is TGTGCCAGCAGCTTAGGAGCTTCGACGGATCCTAGCACAGATACGCAGTATTTT. The encoded protein is CASSLGASTDPSTDTQYF.

This clone was seen more than once but under ten times. The chain has TRBV5-8 and TRBJ2-7; maybe TRBD2 (6 bases). CDR1 and CDR2 from the germline V gene are SGHTS and YDEGEE. Trimming pared 3 bases from V and 2 bases from J, leaving 12 bases between. The CDR3 covers 14 residues. In DNA form, the CDR3 reads TGTGCCAGCAGCTACTTGCGGGGAGCCTACGAGCAGTACTTC. This codes for CASSYLRGAYEQYF.

The chain has TRBV2 and TRBJ2-7, with 12 bases aligning to TRBD2. CDR1 SNHLY and CDR2 FYNNEI come from the germline V gene. CDR3 length: 16 amino acids. The V and J ends lost 3 bases and 4 bases, in that order; junction bases with no gene match: 7. The CDR3 reads CASSEGSTSGSYEQYF. The DNA of the CDR3 is TGTGCCAGCAGTGAGGGGTCGACTAGCGGGAGTTACGAGCAGTACTTC. The full variable domain, with the rest looked up from reference TRBV2 and TRBJ2-7, is EPEVTQTPSHQVTQMGQEVILRCVPISNHLYFYWYRQILGQKVEFLVSFYNNEISEKSEIFDDQFSVERPDGSNFTLKIRSTKLEDSAMYFCASSEGSTSGSYEQYFGPGTRLTVT.

J is TRBJ2-1 and V is TRBV7-6, with D uncertain. The CDR3 contains 13 residues. V was trimmed by 1 base and J by 7 bases, leaving 8 bases between them. Germline V lookup: CDR1 SGHVS, CDR2 FNYEAQ. The DNA for the CDR3 is TGTGCCAGCAGCTTAGATTTAGTAAATGAGCAGTTCTTC. Translation gives CASSLDLVNEQFF.

This rearrangement joins TRBV7-2 to TRBJ2-3, with D tentatively TRBD2 (6 bases). Germline CDR1 is SGHTA and CDR2 is FQGNSA. This CDR3 comprises 16 residues. The V gene lost 5 bases and the J gene lost 1 base, with 16 bases spanning the gap. CDR3 loop: CASSHFGSSGTDTQYF. The CDR3 DNA is TGTGCCAGCAGCCATTTCGGGAGTTCCGGCACAGATACGCAGTATTTT.

This clone came up once. The rearrangement links TRBV11-2 to TRBJ2-3, with a possible D match to TRBD2 (6 bases). Germline values: CDR1 SGHAT, CDR2 FQNNGV. The V and J ends lost 1 base and 2 bases respectively, with 10 bases between them. The CDR3 consists of 15 residues. This CDR3 is CASSLGASVTDTQYF. The CDR3 DNA follows: TGTGCCAGCAGCTTAGGGGCTAGCGTCACAGATACGCAGTATTTT.

The V gene is TRBV7-9, the J gene TRBJ1-3; the D is unclear. V lost 5 bases, J lost 2 bases, and 10 bases lay in between. The CDR3 covers 14 residues. Germline CDR1 reads SEHNR; CDR2 reads FQNEAQ (reference sequence). The CDR3 loop is CASSQAAAGNTIYF. The CDR3 DNA reads TGTGCCAGCAGCCAAGCCGCCGCTGGAAACACCATATATTTT.